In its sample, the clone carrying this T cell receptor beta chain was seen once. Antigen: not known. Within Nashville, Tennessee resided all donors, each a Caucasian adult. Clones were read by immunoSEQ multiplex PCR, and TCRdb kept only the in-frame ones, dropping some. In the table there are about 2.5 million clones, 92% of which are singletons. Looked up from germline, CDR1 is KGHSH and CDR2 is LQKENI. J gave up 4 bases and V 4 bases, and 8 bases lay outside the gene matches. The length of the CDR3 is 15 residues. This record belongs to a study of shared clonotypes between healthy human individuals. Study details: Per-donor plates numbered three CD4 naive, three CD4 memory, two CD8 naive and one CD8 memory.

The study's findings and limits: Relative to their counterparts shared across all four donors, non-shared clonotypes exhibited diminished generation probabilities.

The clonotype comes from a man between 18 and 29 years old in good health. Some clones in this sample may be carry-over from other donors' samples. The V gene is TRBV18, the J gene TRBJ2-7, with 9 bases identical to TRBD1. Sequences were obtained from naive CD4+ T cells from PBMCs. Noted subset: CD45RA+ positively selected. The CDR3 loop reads CASSHNPGQGYEQYF. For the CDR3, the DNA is TGTGCCAGCTCACACAATCCGGGACAGGGTTACGAGCAGTACTTC.